The 15 T cell receptor beta chains given below trace back to one sample, sequenced in a study of T cell changes during pregnancy in multiple sclerosis. Assay used: immunoSEQ multiplex PCR; TCRdb lists only in-frame clones, some missing. Of roughly 72,000 clones listed, around nine tenths are singletons. Sequenced material: CD4+ T cells from peripheral blood mononuclear cells, taken before pregnancy. These receptors all stem from a female donor with multiple sclerosis, enrolled in a pregnancy study.

The V gene is TRBV30, the J gene TRBJ1-6, with 7 nucleotides matching TRBD1. V trimming: 1 base; J trimming: 8 bases; junction bases outside the gene matches: 2. CDR1 and CDR2 from the germline V gene are GTSNPN and SVGIG (reference sequence). CDR3 length equals 13 residues. CDR3 amino acids: CAWSEQGHSPLHF. As DNA, the CDR3 is TGTGCCTGGAGTGAACAGGGGCATTCACCCCTCCACTTT.

This clone occurred once. J is TRBJ1-1 and V is TRBV6-1; a weak D match, TRBD1 (5 bases). Trimming took 6 bases from V and 1 from J, leaving 9 bases between them. Germline V gives CDR1 MNHNS, CDR2 SASEGT. The CDR3 spans 13 residues. The CDR3 nucleotides read TGTGCCAGCAGGGGAGGGGCGAACACTGAAGCTTTCTTT. Its protein product is CASRGGANTEAFF.

The rearrangement links TRBV7-3 to TRBJ2-2; D is unclear. The germline CDR1 and CDR2 sequences are SGHTA and FQGTGA. CDR3 size: 16 residues. The V end lost 2 bases, the J end lost 0 bases, and 10 bases lay between the germline ends. The CDR3, as DNA: TGTGCCAGCAGCTTACGCCGCGGATCGAACACCGGGGAGCTGTTTTTT. Its protein is CASSLRRGSNTGELFF.

The genes are TRBV29-1 and TRBJ1-4; 8 bases match TRBD1. The germline gives CDR1 SQVTM, CDR2 ANQGSEA. V shed 6 bases, J shed 7 bases, and the junction held 7 bases outside the gene matches. The CDR3 totals 13 residues. This chain's CDR3 is CSVLGTGSEKLFF. CDR3 nucleotide sequence: TGCAGCGTGCTCGGGACAGGAAGTGAAAAACTGTTTTTT.

V and J are TRBV6-5 and TRBJ1-1; the D is unclear. CDR3 size: 16 residues. The V end lost 2 bases, the J end lost 0 bases, and 13 bases lay between the germline ends. Germline V lookup: CDR1 MNHEY, CDR2 SVGAGI. CDR3 sequence (DNA): TGTGCCAGCAGTTACGCCAGAGGTAGCATGAACACTGAAGCTTTCTTT. Its translation is CASSYARGSMNTEAFF.

The chain joins TRBV10-3 to TRBJ1-5; no clear D gene. The CDR3 is 15 residues long. The ends were cut back, 2 bases at V and 1 base at J, with 9 bases in the middle. In germline, CDR1 is ENHRY, CDR2 SYGVKD. The CDR3 reads CAISERGMSNQPQHF. The CDR3 DNA reads as TGTGCCATCAGTGAGCGGGGAATGAGCAATCAGCCCCAGCATTTT.

This chain joins TRBV6-5 and TRBJ1-2; 7 nucleotides align to TRBD1. V lost 5 bases and J lost 5; bases outside the gene matches: 8. CDR3 length: 14 amino acids. Per the germline V gene, CDR1 is MNHEY and CDR2 is SVGAGI. The CDR3 nucleotides read TGTGCCAGCAGTCAAGACAGGGCCCCTTATGGCTACACCTTC. The encoded protein is CASSQDRAPYGYTF.

The rearrangement joins TRBV5-6 to TRBJ2-1; possibly TRBD2 for D (6 bases). Between the trimmed V and J ends, which lost 3 bases and 3 bases, there was a span of 16 bases. CDR1 and CDR2 from the germline V gene are SGHDT and YYEEEE. The CDR3 has 16 residues. The CDR3 region is CASSSRDSYYYNEQFF. The CDR3 coding sequence is TGTGCCAGCAGCTCCCGGGACTCCTATTACTACAATGAGCAGTTCTTC. Full variable domain (rest looked up from reference TRBV5-6 and TRBJ2-1): DAGVTQSPTHLIKTRGQQVTLRCSPKSGHDTVSWYQQALGQGPQFIFQYYEEEERQRGNFPDRFSGHQFPNYSSELNVNALLLGDSALYLCASSSRDSYYYNEQFFGPGTRLTVL.

This clone was found a few times. This chain joins TRBV7-2 and TRBJ1-1; 12 bases agree with TRBD1. This CDR3 comprises 15 residues. V shed 5 bases and J 11 bases; nucleotides not matched to a gene: 12. The germline CDR1 and CDR2 sequences are SGHTA and FQGNSA. CDR3 sequence reads: CASSLGTGGLRGAFF. In DNA form, the CDR3 reads TGTGCCAGCAGCCTCGGGACAGGGGGCCTTCGGGGGGCTTTCTTT.

The chain uses TRBV6-1 and TRBJ1-6, with no clear D. Trimming took off 0 bases at V and 9 bases at J, with 6 bases between the two ends. This CDR3 has 13 amino acids. Germline V gene sequence: CDR1 MNHNS, CDR2 SASEGT. The CDR3 nucleotides are TGTGCCAGCAGTGAAGCGCTACGTTCACCCCTCCACTTT. It encodes CASSEALRSPLHF.

The CDR3 DNA is TGTGCCAGCAGTCGCTCTTCGGGAGCGATGAACACTGAAGCTTTCTTT. It yields the protein CASSRSSGAMNTEAFF. The chain joins TRBV27 to TRBJ1-1; no reliable D call. CDR1 and CDR2 from the germline V gene are MNHEY and SMNVEV (reference sequence). With 5 bases removed from V and 0 bases from J, the gap between germline ends came to 16 bases. This CDR3 is 16 amino acids long.

V usage is TRBV30 and J usage is TRBJ2-1, with 8 bases identical to TRBD2. V was clipped by 4 bases and J by 4 bases; unmatched bases: 9. CDR3 length: 15 residues. Germline lookup yields CDR1 GTSNPN and CDR2 SVGIG (reference sequence). Here the CDR3 DNA reads TGTGCCTGGAAAATTGCTAGCGGGTTTTACAATGAGCAGTTCTTC. Amino acid sequence: CAWKIASGFYNEQFF.

V usage is TRBV19 and J usage is TRBJ2-3; 10 bases match TRBD2. After removal of 3 bases from V and 1 base from J, the junction contained 4 bases not matched to a gene. Per germline, CDR1 LNHDA and CDR2 SQIVND (reference sequence). CDR3 length: 16 amino acids. This CDR3 reads CASSIEAGGRTDTQYF. The DNA for the CDR3 is TGTGCCAGTAGTATTGAAGCGGGGGGGCGCACAGATACGCAGTATTTT.

A few counts support this clone. The chain combines TRBV28 with TRBJ1-2; 8 bases match TRBD1. The CDR3 contains 13 residues. Trimming removed 6 bases from V and 4 bases from J; junction bases left unmatched: 4. Germline V gene sequence: CDR1 MDHEN, CDR2 SYDVKM. DNA for the CDR3: TGTGCCAGCAGGGTGACAGGGGTCTATGGCTACACCTTC. Protein product: CASRVTGVYGYTF.

The gene calls are TRBV7-3 and TRBJ1-2; 8 nucleotides line up with TRBD1. The germline gives CDR1 SGHTA, CDR2 FQGTGA. V shed 4 bases, J shed 5 bases, and the junction held 6 bases outside the gene matches. The CDR3 runs 14 residues. As DNA, the CDR3 is TGTGCCAGCAGCTCGTCAGGGGGCGGGTATGGCTACACCTTC. This translates into CASSSSGGGYGYTF.